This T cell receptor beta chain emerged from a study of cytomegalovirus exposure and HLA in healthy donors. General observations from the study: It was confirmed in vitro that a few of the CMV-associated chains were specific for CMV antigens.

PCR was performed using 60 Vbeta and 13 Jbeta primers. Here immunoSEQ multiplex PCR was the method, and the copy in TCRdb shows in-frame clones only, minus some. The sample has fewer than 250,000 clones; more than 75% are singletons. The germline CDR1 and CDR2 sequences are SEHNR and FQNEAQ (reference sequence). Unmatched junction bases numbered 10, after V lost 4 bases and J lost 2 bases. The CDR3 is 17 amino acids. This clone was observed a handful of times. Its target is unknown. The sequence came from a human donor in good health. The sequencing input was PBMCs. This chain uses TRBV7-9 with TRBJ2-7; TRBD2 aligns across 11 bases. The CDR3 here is CASSSSGGLADPYEQYF. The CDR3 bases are TGTGCCAGCAGCTCTTCCGGGGGACTAGCGGATCCCTACGAGCAGTACTTC.